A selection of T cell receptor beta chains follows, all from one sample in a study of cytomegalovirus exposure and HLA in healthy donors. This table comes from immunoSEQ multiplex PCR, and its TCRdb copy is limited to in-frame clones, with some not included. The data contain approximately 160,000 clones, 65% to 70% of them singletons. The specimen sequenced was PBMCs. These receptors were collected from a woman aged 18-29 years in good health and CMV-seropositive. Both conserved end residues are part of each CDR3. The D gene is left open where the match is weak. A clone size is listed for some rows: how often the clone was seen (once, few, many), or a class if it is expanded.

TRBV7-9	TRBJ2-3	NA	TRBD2	TGTGCCAGCAGCATCGGACTAGCGAAAAGCACAGATACGCAGTATTTT	CASSIGLAKSTDTQYF
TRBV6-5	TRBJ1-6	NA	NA	TGTGCCAGCAGTTACGACAGATATAATTCACCCCTCCACTTT	CASSYDRYNSPLHF
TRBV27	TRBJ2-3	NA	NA	TGTGCCAGCAGTTTAGGGGGGTGGGGTACGGGAGCGGGAGATACGCAGTATTTT	CASSLGGWGTGAGDTQYF
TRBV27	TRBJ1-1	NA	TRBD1	TGTGCCAGCAGTCTCCGCCGGGACAGGGTGTACACTGAAGCTTTCTTT	CASSLRRDRVYTEAFF
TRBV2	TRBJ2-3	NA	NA	TGTGCCAGCATGCTTTCGGGAGTTACAGATACGCAGTATTTT	CASMLSGVTDTQYF
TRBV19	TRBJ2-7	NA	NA	TGTGCCAGTAGTAGCGCTCAGGGCTCCGAGCAGTACTTC	CASSSAQGSEQYF
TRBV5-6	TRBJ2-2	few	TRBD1	TGTGCCAGCGGATTTGGACAGGTTTACACCGGGGAGCTGTTTTTT	CASGFGQVYTGELFF
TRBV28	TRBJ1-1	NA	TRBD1	TGTGCCACAGGACAGGGGGCGGTAGAAGCTTTCTTT	CATGQGAVEAFF
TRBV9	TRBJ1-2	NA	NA	TGTGCCAGCAGCGTAGAGACAGCCTCCTATGGCTACACCTTC	CASSVETASYGYTF
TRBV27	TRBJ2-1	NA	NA	TGTGCCAGCAGTGTTGAGGGCAGCTCCTACAATGAGCAGTTCTTC	CASSVEGSSYNEQFF
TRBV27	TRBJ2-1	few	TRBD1	TGTGCCAGCAGACAAACAGGGGTTTCTAATGAGCAGTTCTTC	CASRQTGVSNEQFF
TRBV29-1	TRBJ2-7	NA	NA	TGCAGCGTTATCCAATCGGAGGGAGCCTACGAGCAGTACTTC	CSVIQSEGAYEQYF
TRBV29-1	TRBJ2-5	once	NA	TGCAGCGTTGATCTAGCAGTTCGCCAAGAGACCCAGTACTTC	CSVDLAVRQETQYF
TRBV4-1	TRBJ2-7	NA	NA	TGCGCCAGCAGCCAAGGTGAGGCATCCTACGAGCAGTACTTC	CASSQGEASYEQYF
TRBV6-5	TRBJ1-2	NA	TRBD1	TGTGCCAGCAGTTCGGACAGGGCCGTTCTTGGAGGCTACACCTTC	CASSSDRAVLGGYTF
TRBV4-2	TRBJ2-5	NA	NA	TGTGCCAGCAGCCAAGGCGACTCGAAGACCCAGTACTTC	CASSQGDSKTQYF
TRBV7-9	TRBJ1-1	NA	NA	TGTGCCAGCAGCCCGGGGGGCTTT	CASSPGGF
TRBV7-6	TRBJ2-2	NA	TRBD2	TGTGCCAGCAGCTTAGTCTGGGAGGGAAGGCATATCACCGGGGAGCTGTTTTTT	CASSLVWEGRHITGELFF
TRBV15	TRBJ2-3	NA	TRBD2	TGTGCCACCAGCAGAGACACTAGCGGGGGGGCAGATACGCAGTATTTT	CATSRDTSGGADTQYF
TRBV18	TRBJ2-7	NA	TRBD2	TGTGCCAGCTCCCCTTCGAGCGGGAGGGCTTTCGAGCAGTACTTC	CASSPSSGRAFEQYF
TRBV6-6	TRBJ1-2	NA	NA	TGCGCCAGCAGGGACTCGGTTGGCAGAGGATCAGGCTACACCTTC	CASRDSVGRGSGYTF
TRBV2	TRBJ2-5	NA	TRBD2	TGTGCCAGCAGCGAACGCTTAGCGGGGGGCCACCAAGAGACCCAGTACTTC	CASSERLAGGHQETQYF
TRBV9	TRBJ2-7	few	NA	TGTGCCAGCAGCGTAGGTATAGAGCTGAACGAGCAGTACTTC	CASSVGIELNEQYF
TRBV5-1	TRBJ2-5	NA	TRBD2	TGCGCCAGCAGCCCGGGGGGTCAAGAGACCCAGTACTTC	CASSPGGQETQYF
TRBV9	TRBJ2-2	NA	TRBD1	TGTGCCAGCAGCGCCCCAGGACCACAGGGGGCAGGGGAGCTGTTTTTT	CASSAPGPQGAGELFF
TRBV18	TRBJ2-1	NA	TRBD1	TGTGCCAGCTCACAAGACAGGGGGCGTCCTGCTTTAGAGCAGTTCTTC	CASSQDRGRPALEQFF
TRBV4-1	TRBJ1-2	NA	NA	TGCGCCAGCAGCCAATCTAGGGGGTACTATGGCTACACCTTC	CASSQSRGYYGYTF
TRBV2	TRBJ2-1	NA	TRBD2	TGTGCCAGCAGGAGGAATAGCGGGTACAATGAGCAGTTCTTC	CASRRNSGYNEQFF
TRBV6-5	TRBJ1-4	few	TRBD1	TGTGCCAGCTCCCTACAGGGGGGCAGTGAAAAACTGTTTTTT	CASSLQGGSEKLFF
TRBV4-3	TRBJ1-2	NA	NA	TGCGCCAGCAGCCAGGAGCCACAGGCTAACTATGGCTACACCTTC	CASSQEPQANYGYTF
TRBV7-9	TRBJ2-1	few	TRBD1	TGTGCCAGCAGCCTCCGAGCCCGGGACAGAGAGGAGCAGTTCTTC	CASSLRARDREEQFF
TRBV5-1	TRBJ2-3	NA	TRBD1	TGCGCCAGCAGCTTGGGGGACAGGGGAAGCACAGATACGCAGTATTTT	CASSLGDRGSTDTQYF
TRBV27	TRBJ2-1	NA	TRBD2	TGTGCCAGCAGACCCCGGGGGGGAATCTACAATGAGCAGTTCTTC	CASRPRGGIYNEQFF
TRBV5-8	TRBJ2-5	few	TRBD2	TGTGCCAGCAGCTTGAACGGGGGACTAGCCGCGTCTTCCCAGTACTTC	CASSLNGGLAASSQYF
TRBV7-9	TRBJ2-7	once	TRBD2	TGTGCCAGCAGCTTAGCTCTAGCGGGGGACGAGCAGTACTTC	CASSLALAGDEQYF
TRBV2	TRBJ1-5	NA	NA	TGTGCCAGCAGTGTCCCGGTTGGCAATCAGCCCCAGCATTTT	CASSVPVGNQPQHF
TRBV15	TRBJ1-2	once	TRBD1	TGTGCCACCAGCAGAGCCAACAGGGGTGGCTACACCTTC	CATSRANRGGYTF
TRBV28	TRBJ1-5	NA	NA	TGTGCCAGCAGTTTTGGTCCGAAAGGGGGTTATCAGCCCCAGCATTTT	CASSFGPKGGYQPQHF
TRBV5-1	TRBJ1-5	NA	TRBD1	TGCGCCAGCAGTCATACAGGGGGATACGGTCAGCCCCAGCATTTT	CASSHTGGYGQPQHF
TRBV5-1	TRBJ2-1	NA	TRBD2	TGCGCCAGCAGCTTGGATCCGGGGGGGCGCATTGAGCAGTTCTTC	CASSLDPGGRIEQFF
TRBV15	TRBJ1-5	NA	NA	TGTGCCACCAGCAGAGATCATGGGAGTTTGCCCCAGCATTTT	CATSRDHGSLPQHF
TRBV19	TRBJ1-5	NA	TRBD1	TGTGCCAGTAGTATCGGACAGGGGGACAATCAGCCCCAGCATTTT	CASSIGQGDNQPQHF
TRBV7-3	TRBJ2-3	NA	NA	TGTGCCAGCAGCTTACCCTCCATCGACTGGAGGATCACAGATACGCAGTATTTT	CASSLPSIDWRITDTQYF
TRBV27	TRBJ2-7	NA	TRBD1	TGTGCCAGCAGTCAAGGACAGGGGGCCTACGAGCAGTACTTC	CASSQGQGAYEQYF
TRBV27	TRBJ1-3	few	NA	TGTGCCAGCAGTTCCCTCCGGGGTGCCATATATTTT	CASSSLRGAIYF
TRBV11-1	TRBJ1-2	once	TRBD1	TGTGCCAGCAGCTTTGTTTCGGGGGACAGGGACGTTTATGGCTACACCTTC	CASSFVSGDRDVYGYTF
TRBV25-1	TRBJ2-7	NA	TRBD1	TGTGCCAGCAGTGCGGTGACAGGGTCCTACGAGCAGTACTTC	CASSAVTGSYEQYF
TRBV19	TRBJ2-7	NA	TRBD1	TGTGCCACGACAGGGGGTGGCTACGAGCAGTACTTC	CATTGGGYEQYF
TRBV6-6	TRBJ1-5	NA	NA	TGTGCCAGCAGTAGACAGGATTATAGCAATCAGCCCCAGCATTTT	CASSRQDYSNQPQHF
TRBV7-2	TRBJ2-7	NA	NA	TGTGCCAGCAGCAAACCCCTATTACGTAACGAGCAGTACTTC	CASSKPLLRNEQYF
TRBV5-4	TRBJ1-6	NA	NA	TGTGCCAGCAGCTTGGGAGCGGGTATCAATTCACCCCTCCACTTT	CASSLGAGINSPLHF
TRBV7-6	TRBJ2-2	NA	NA	TGTGCCAGCACCCCCAGGGGTCTAACAGGTGCCGGGGAGCTGTTTTTT	CASTPRGLTGAGELFF
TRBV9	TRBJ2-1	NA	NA	TGTGCCAGCAGCGTAGACGGGCGGGGAGAGCAGTTCTTC	CASSVDGRGEQFF
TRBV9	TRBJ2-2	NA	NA	TGTGCCAGCAGCCCTTTCACCGGGGAGCTGTTTTTT	CASSPFTGELFF
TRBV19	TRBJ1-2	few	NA	TGTGCCAGTAAGGAGTCAGCCCTCACCCTCTATGGCTACACCTTC	CASKESALTLYGYTF
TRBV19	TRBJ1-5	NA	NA	TGTGCCACCCGACCGTTAACAGGGTATAGCAATCAGCCCCAGCATTTT	CATRPLTGYSNQPQHF
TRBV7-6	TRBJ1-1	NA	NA	TGTGCCAGCAGCTTCTCTCCGGGGGAGAACACTGAAGCTTTCTTT	CASSFSPGENTEAFF
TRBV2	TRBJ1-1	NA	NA	TGTGCCAGCAGTCCTCCAAACTTTGTGACTGAAGCTTTCTTT	CASSPPNFVTEAFF
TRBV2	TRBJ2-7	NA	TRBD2	TGTGCCAGCAAATCCAGACTAGCGGACCACTACGAGCAGTACTTC	CASKSRLADHYEQYF